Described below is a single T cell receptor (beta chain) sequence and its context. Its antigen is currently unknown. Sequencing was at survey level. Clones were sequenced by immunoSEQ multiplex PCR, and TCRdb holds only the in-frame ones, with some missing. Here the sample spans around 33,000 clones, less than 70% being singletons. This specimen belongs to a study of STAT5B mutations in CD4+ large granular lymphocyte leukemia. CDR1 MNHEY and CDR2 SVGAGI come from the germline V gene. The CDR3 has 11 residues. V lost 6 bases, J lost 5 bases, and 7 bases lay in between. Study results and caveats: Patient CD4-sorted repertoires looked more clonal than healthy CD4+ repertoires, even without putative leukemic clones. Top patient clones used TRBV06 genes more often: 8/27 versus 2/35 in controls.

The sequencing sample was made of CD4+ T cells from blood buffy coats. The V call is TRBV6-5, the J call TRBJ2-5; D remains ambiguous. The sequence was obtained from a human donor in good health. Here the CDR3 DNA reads TGTGCCAGCAGGAACCTGGAGACCCAGTACTTC. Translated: CASRNLETQYF.